What follows are 15 T cell receptor beta chains derived from one specimen sequenced in a study of blood T cell repertoires in COVID-19. Using immunoSEQ multiplex PCR, the repertoire was profiled, and TCRdb retains in-frame clones only, with some absent. The sample consists of some 65,000 clones, more than 75% of them appearing once. The sample consisted of peripheral blood. The receptors shown here come from a man aged 40-50 years with COVID-19, enrolled during active disease.

The chain joins TRBV28 to TRBJ2-2; no clear D. Looked up from germline, CDR1 is MDHEN and CDR2 is SYDVKM. The ends were cut back, 5 bases at V and 7 bases at J, with 11 bases in the middle. The CDR3 is 13 residues long. CDR3 nucleotides: TGTGCCAGCAGTATTAGTAATCACGGGGAGCTGTTTTTT. Its protein is CASSISNHGELFF.

CDR3 sequence reads: CASSPGQGRLGHGYTF. CDR3 nucleotide sequence: TGTGCCAGTAGTCCGGGACAGGGGCGGCTAGGTCATGGCTACACCTTC. The chain carries TRBV19 and TRBJ1-2; the match to TRBD1 covers 10 bases. Per the germline V gene, CDR1 is LNHDA and CDR2 is SQIVND (reference sequence). The CDR3 covers 16 residues. Losses at the gene ends were 5 bases for V and 6 bases for J; bases not matched to a gene: 12.

The rearrangement uses TRBV7-9 and TRBJ2-1, with D possibly matching TRBD2 (5 bases). Trimming took 0 bases from V and 5 from J, leaving 17 bases between them. CDR1 SEHNR and CDR2 FQNEAQ come from the germline V gene (reference sequence). This CDR3 is built from 17 residues. The CDR3 DNA reads TGTGCCAGCAGCTTAGCGAAGGACTCGCTTCAAGACAATGAGCAGTTCTTC. This sequence encodes CASSLAKDSLQDNEQFF.

The chain carries TRBV7-9 and TRBJ1-2; the match to TRBD1 covers 9 bases. The V gene end was trimmed by 5 bases and the J gene end by 6 bases; junction bases not matched to a gene: 10. CDR1 and CDR2 from the germline V gene are SEHNR and FQNEAQ (reference sequence). The CDR3 runs to 15 residues. Here the CDR3 DNA reads TGTGCCAGCAGCCTGGGGCAGGACAGGGGCGATGGCTACACCTTC. Protein product: CASSLGQDRGDGYTF.

V and J are TRBV27 and TRBJ1-2; 8 bases are a match to TRBD1. Looked up from germline, CDR1 is MNHEY and CDR2 is SMNVEV (reference sequence). The trim removed 5 bases at V and 6 bases at J, leaving 8 bases unmatched. The CDR3 sequence is 14 residues long. The CDR3 sequence: CASSPGDRLDGYTF. The CDR3 nucleotides are TGTGCCAGCAGTCCAGGGGACAGGTTAGATGGCTACACCTTC.

The rearrangement joins TRBV12-3 or TRBV12-4 to TRBJ1-1; the D gene is possibly TRBD1 (6 bases). V was cut by 11 bases and J by 5 bases, with 18 bases left in between. The CDR3 is 13 residues long. The CDR3 nucleotides read TGTGCCTGCGGTGGGGGGGGCCGTACTGAAGCTTTCTTT. This gives the protein CACGGGGRTEAFF.

V is TRBV18 and J is TRBJ1-5; 9 bases are shared with TRBD1. Germline values: CDR1 KGHSH, CDR2 LQKENI. With 4 bases clipped from V and 2 bases from J, the junction kept 6 bases outside the gene matches. There are 16 residues in the CDR3. The CDR3, as DNA: TGTGCCAGCTCACAGAGGACAGGGGAGGGCAATCAGCCCCAGCATTTT. Protein product: CASSQRTGEGNQPQHF.

The rearrangement uses TRBV4-1 and TRBJ2-1; TRBD2 is a possible D gene (6 bases). V lost 6 bases to trimming and J lost 3 bases, with 9 bases between them. This CDR3 comprises 13 residues. Germline loops: CDR1 MGHRA, CDR2 YSYEKL. CDR3 in amino acids: CASRPGSYNEQFF. In nucleotides, the CDR3 is TGCGCCAGCAGGCCCGGGAGCTACAATGAGCAGTTCTTC.

The V call is TRBV5-1, the J call TRBJ1-2; D possibly corresponds to TRBD1 (6 bases). V was clipped by 3 bases and J by 1 base, with 7 bases between them. The length of the CDR3 is 13 residues. The V gene's germline CDR1 is SGHRS and CDR2 YFSETQ. For the CDR3, the DNA is TGCGCCAGCAGCTCACAGGGTAACTATGGCTACACCTTC. Translating it yields CASSSQGNYGYTF.

The CDR3 here is CASRGQGKYEQYF. The CDR3 DNA is TGTGCCAGCAGGGGGCAGGGGAAATACGAGCAGTACTTC. The chain employs TRBV12-3 or TRBV12-4 and TRBJ2-7; a possible D gene is TRBD1 (6 bases). The CDR3 runs 13 residues. V lost 6 bases and J lost 4, with 13 bases in between.

This clone was detected once. The chain carries TRBV18 and TRBJ1-1; the D gene is possibly TRBD1 (5 bases). CDR1 is KGHSH and CDR2 is LQKENI in the germline V gene. The CDR3 runs 15 residues. The ends were cut back, 3 bases at V and 1 base at J, with 12 bases in the middle. The CDR3 protein is CASSPSTVSNTEAFF. CDR3 in DNA: TGTGCCAGCTCACCCTCGACAGTTTCGAACACTGAAGCTTTCTTT.

This clone has a single count. The chain uses TRBV18 and TRBJ2-4; the D gene is possibly TRBD2 (6 bases). CDR3 length equals 13 residues. Germline lookup yields CDR1 KGHSH and CDR2 LQKENI. Between the trimmed V and J ends, which lost 6 bases and 8 bases, there was a span of 14 bases. The CDR3 protein is CASSGGTRDIQYF. CDR3 coding DNA: TGTGCCAGCTCTGGGGGGACGAGAGACATTCAGTACTTC.

The rearrangement uses TRBV18 and TRBJ2-2, with TRBD1 matching 8 bases. The CDR3 extends over 15 amino acids. Germline V lookup: CDR1 KGHSH, CDR2 LQKENI. V lost 5 bases, J lost 2 bases, and 4 bases stayed unmatched. As DNA, the CDR3 is TGTGCCAGCTCAGCCGGACAGGGTAACACCGGGGAGCTGTTTTTT. Its protein product is CASSAGQGNTGELFF.

J is TRBJ2-2 and V is TRBV25-1; tentatively, D is TRBD1 (6 bases). The CDR3 length is 17 residues. The germline V and J ends were trimmed by 4 bases and 0 bases, with 15 bases remaining between them. The germline CDR1 and CDR2 sequences are MGHDK and SYGVNS. CDR3 sequence: CASSGLITGPNTGELFF. The CDR3 nucleotides are TGTGCCAGCAGTGGGTTAATCACAGGGCCGAACACCGGGGAGCTGTTTTTT.

This chain uses TRBV7-2 with TRBJ2-7, with a weak D call TRBD1 (7 bases). This CDR3 spans 16 amino acids. Trimming took 5 bases from V and 4 from J, leaving 21 bases between them. Germline values: CDR1 SGHTA, CDR2 FQGNSA. The CDR3 sequence: CASSPASDPGGYEQYF. The DNA of the CDR3 is TGTGCCAGCAGCCCAGCATCGGACCCAGGGGGGTACGAGCAGTACTTC. Full variable domain (remainder filled in from reference TRBV7-2 and TRBJ2-7): GAGVSQSPSNKVTEKGKDVELRCDPISGHTALYWYRQSLGQGLEFLIYFQGNSAPDKSGLPSDRFSAERTGGSVSTLTIQRTQQEDSAVYLCASSPASDPGGYEQYFGPGTRLTVT.